What follows is one T cell receptor beta chain and its context. Sequencing used immunoSEQ multiplex PCR; TCRdb keeps in-frame clones, though not all of them. The sample lists about 45,000 clones, around 84% occurring once. Germline loops: CDR1 SGHRS, CDR2 YFSETQ. Trimming left V 0 bases short and J 0 bases short, with 10 bases between. The CDR3 is 17 amino acids. This sample stems from a study of OX40 agonist ivuxolimab in advanced cancers. About the study: In this cohort, patients received ivuxolimab, an agonistic anti-OX40 (CD134) antibody. Three patients showed partial responses: one hepatocellular carcinoma and two cutaneous melanoma cases.

This sequence joins TRBV5-1 and TRBJ2-6; D perhaps matches TRBD1 (5 bases). The source was CD4+ or CD8+ T cells sorted from blood, collected in a trial of the OX40 agonist ivuxolimab. This receptor was identified in an adult with an advanced solid tumor such as melanoma, head and neck, liver or kidney cancer. This chain's CDR3 is CASSLGSGPSGANVLTF. For the CDR3, the DNA is TGCGCCAGCAGCTTGGGGTCAGGGCCCTCTGGGGCCAACGTCCTGACTTTC.